This T cell receptor beta chain was profiled in a study of identical twins. Unique molecular identifiers were present on cDNA, and template switching added a universal primer site. MiXCR, applied by TCRdb to the 5' RACE reads, yields one record per CDR3 protein. The sample has under 450,000 distinct CDR3 sequences, roughly 18% seen once. CDR1 is DFQATT, CDR2 SNEGSKA, per germline (reference sequence). The CDR3 is made up of 15 amino acids. Trimming cost V 7 bases and J 1 base; bases outside gene matches: 9. Healthy Caucasians provided all donations. With respect to this clonotype: Its antigen is unidentified.

The study, taken as a whole, reports: Researchers caution that invariant MAIT and iNKT cells could partly confound zero-insertion analyses. Twins shared beta out-of-frame sequences in excess, but this excess was weaker.

The rearrangement uses TRBV20-1 and TRBJ2-1, with 8 bases fitting TRBD2. The receptor's source is a man in his fifties or sixties in good health. The sequencing sample was made of naive T cells sorted from blood. The CDR3 is CSVPSRGASYNEQFF. CDR3 nucleotides: TGCAGTGTCCCCTCGCGGGGGGCGTCCTACAATGAGCAGTTCTTC.